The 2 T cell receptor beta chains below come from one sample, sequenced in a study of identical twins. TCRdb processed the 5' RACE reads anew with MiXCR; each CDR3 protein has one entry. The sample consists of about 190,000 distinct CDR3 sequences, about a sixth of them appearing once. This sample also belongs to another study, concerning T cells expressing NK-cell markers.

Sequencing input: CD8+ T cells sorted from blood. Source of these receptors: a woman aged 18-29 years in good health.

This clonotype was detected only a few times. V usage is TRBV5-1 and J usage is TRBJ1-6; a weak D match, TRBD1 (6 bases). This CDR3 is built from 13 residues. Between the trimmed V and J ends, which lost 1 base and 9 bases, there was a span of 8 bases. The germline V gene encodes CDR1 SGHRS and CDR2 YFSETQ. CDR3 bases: TGCGCCAGCAGCTTGAAACAGGGTTCACCCCTCCACTTT. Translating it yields CASSLKQGSPLHF.

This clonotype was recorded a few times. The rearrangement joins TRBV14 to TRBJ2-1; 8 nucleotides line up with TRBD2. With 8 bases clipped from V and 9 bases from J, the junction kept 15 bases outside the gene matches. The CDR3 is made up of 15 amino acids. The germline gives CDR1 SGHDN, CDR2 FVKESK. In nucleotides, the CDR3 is TGTGCCAGCTGTCCAGGGACCAGCGGGAGCGGTGAGCAGTTCTTC. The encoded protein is CASCPGTSGSGEQFF.